The TCR beta chain described here comes from a study of T cell responses to AZD1222 COVID-19 vaccine (dated by TCRdb to 2020 to 2023). At the level of the whole study: A total of approximately 230 trial participants underwent TCR sequencing, of whom 207 received two doses of AZD1222 and about 25 received two doses of the MenACWY control vaccine. Trial participants were enrolled by age into 18-55, 56-69 and 70-plus year subgroups, with about 150, 28 and 57 TCR-sequenced participants respectively. The investigation overall reported the following: The 56-69-year group was small, and its depth increase did not reach significance, likely because of low power. After two AZD1222 doses, spike-specific TCR breadth and depth were significantly higher than at day 0 and than in MenACWY recipients. Only six or seven AZD1222 recipients were SARS-CoV-2 seropositive at baseline, limiting conclusions about previously exposed vaccinees. Participants were mostly white British and included more females than males, and it was suggested by the authors that clonal diversity may have been underestimated. No day 14 peak-response samples were available, so repertoires were characterized only after the peak T cell response. The whole spike protein was spanned by vaccine-associated CD4 TCRs, and dominant responses were seen in regions 160-218 and 743-854. Reportedly, almost half of the unique spike-specific TCRs recognized epitopes lying outside the regions that are mutated in the B.1.351 and B.1.1.7 variants.

The time point label of this sample denotes: about 28 days (+/-7) after the second vaccine dose. AZD1222 recipients given second doses at about 4 weeks or at about 12 weeks were pooled, since spike-specific TCR depth and breadth were not found to differ between the two schedules. The vaccinee samples were drawn from two UK trials, COV001 and COV002, one of which was a single-blind randomized controlled phase 2/3 trial testing AZD1222 (ChAdOx1 nCoV-19) in healthy adults. For TCRbeta chain sequencing, PBMC samples were collected from trial participants at day 0 and at day 28 after the second dose. V loses 7 bases, J loses 2 bases, and the germline ends lie 15 bases apart. Reading the germline V gene (reference sequence) gives CDR1 LNHDA and CDR2 SQIVND. The cysteine opens and the phenylalanine closes a CDR3 of 15 amino acids. The sequence is cut down to CDR3 DNA, 45 bases in frame from base 1. The CDR3 regions of human TCRbeta chains were analyzed by immunosequencing. The original methods were these. TCRs in the repertoires were compared against a reference library of SARS-CoV-2-specific TCRs that had been generated with the MIRA antigen-specificity platform. Breadth was defined as the fraction of unique TCRs that were SARS-CoV-2-associated, and depth was defined as the fraction of total T cells that were SARS-CoV-2-associated. Using the MIRA data, each spike-specific TCR was mapped to the spike region that the TCR reacts to and placed in a CD4 or CD8 class. Log10-transformed breadth and depth values were compared by one-way ANOVA with Sidak's multiple comparisons tests. This is the immuneACCESS table as TCRdb keeps it, with only in-frame sequences that have V and J called. A part of the clones is gone; compared with another copy, unresolved V genes explain less than half, and the rest is unexplained. V and J calls and clone size follow that table, whereas D and trimming were derived from the DNA. This sample lists about 270,000 clones; around 93% were detected once. Jointly, the top ten make up approximately 0.52% of the sample.

With regard to this clone: Its antigen is still unknown. Nothing much larger sits one base from this clone, and base qualities are not available.

Recombination connected TRBV19 to TRBJ1-5, and possibly TRBD1, on 6 matching bases. The source is an adult who received the AZD1222 COVID-19 vaccine. The sample was peripheral blood, taken 28 days after the second AZD1222 dose. The bases are TGTGCCAGTACCATGGGGGCAGGTGGCAATCAGCCCCAGCATTTT. Translated, it gives CASTMGAGGNQPQHF.